This TCR beta chain was recovered during a study of blood T cell repertoires in COVID-19. Repertoires were generated with immunoSEQ multiplex PCR, while TCRdb's copy carries only in-frame clones and drops some. The profile shows a few hundred thousand clones, about 89% of them singletons. Trimming took off 0 bases at V and 6 bases at J, with 6 bases between the two ends. This CDR3 region has 13 residues. Germline CDR1 and CDR2: LNHNV and YYDKDF (reference sequence). The chain employs TRBV15 and TRBJ1-5, with D unclear. Sequenced: PBMCs or T cells enriched from blood (not recorded which). The TCR originated in a human donor in a cohort exposed to, infected with or recovered from COVID-19 (not recorded which). The donor label of this sample is uncertain. CDR3 region: CATSRDSGQPQHF. In nucleotides, the CDR3 is TGTGCCACCAGCAGAGATTCAGGTCAGCCCCAGCATTTT.